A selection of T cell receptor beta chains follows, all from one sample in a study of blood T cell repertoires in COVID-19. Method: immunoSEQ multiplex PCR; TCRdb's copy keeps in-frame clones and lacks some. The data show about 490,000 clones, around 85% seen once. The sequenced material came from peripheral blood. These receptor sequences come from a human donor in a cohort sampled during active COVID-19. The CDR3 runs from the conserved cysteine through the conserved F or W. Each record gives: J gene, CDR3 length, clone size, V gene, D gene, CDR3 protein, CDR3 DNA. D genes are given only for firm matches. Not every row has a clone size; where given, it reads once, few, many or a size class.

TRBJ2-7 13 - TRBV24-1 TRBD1 CATSDSTGDEQYF TGTGCCACCAGTGATTCAACAGGGGACGAGCAGTACTTC
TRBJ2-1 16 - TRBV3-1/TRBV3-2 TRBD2 CASSPSGGGQRNEQFF TGTGCCAGCAGTCCCAGCGGGGGAGGGCAGAGAAATGAGCAGTTCTTC
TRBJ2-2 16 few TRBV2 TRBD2 CASILAGPTNTGELFF TGTGCCAGCATCCTAGCGGGACCTACGAACACCGGGGAGCTGTTTTTT
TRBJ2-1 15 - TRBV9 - CASSVEEGSYNEQFF TGTGCCAGCAGCGTAGAGGAGGGCTCCTACAATGAGCAGTTCTTC
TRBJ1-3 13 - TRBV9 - CASSSVSGNTIYF TGTGCCAGCAGCTCGGTTTCTGGAAACACCATATATTTT
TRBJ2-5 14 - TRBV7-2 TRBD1 CASSPETGRKTQYF TGTGCCAGCAGCCCGGAGACAGGGCGGAAGACCCAGTACTTC
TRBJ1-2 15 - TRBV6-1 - CASSENTGANYGYTF TGTGCCAGCAGTGAAAACACAGGAGCTAACTATGGCTACACCTTC
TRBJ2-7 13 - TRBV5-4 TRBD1 CASSAGQDYEQYF TGTGCCAGCAGCGCGGGACAGGACTACGAGCAGTACTTC
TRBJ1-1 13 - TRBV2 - CASSRQAGTEAFF TGTGCCAGCAGTCGACAGGCCGGCACTGAAGCTTTCTTT
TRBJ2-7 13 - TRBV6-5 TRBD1 CASIKGQGHEQYF TGTGCCAGCATTAAGGGACAGGGTCACGAGCAGTACTTC
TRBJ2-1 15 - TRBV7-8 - CASSFGRDSYNEQFF TGTGCCAGCAGCTTTGGCCGGGACTCCTACAATGAGCAGTTCTTC
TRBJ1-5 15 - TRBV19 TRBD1 CASSIVGQVNQPQHF TGTGCCAGTAGTATAGTAGGACAGGTCAATCAGCCCCAGCATTTT
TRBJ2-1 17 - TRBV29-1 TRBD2 CSFPGLASTSSYNEQFF TGCAGCTTCCCGGGACTAGCGTCCACGAGCTCCTACAATGAGCAGTTCTTC
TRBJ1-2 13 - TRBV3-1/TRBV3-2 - CASSAPEGYGYTF TGTGCCAGCAGCGCCCCAGAGGGCTATGGCTACACCTTC
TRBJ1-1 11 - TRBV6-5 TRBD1 CATDRILRAFF TGTGCCACGGACAGGATCTTAAGGGCTTTCTTT